This section outlines one TCR beta chain sequence together with its context. The table came from immunoSEQ multiplex PCR; TCRdb's copy has only in-frame clones and leaves some out. Of roughly 2,000,000 clones in the sample, about 94% were seen once. CD45RO-negative cells were positively selected for CCR7, leaving out terminally differentiated effector memory CD45RA+ cells. This sample is drawn from a study of shared clonotypes between healthy human individuals. The CDR3 is 16 residues long. Unmatched junction bases numbered 11, after V lost 3 bases and J lost 5 bases. Looked up from germline, CDR1 is MDHEN and CDR2 is SYDVKM.

The genes are TRBV28 and TRBJ2-5; TRBD1 matches at 8 bases. Sequencing used naive CD8+ T cells sorted from blood. The sequence was obtained from a man younger than 35 in good health. The CDR3 spells CASSFKVGRGPETQYF. Here the CDR3 DNA reads TGTGCCAGCAGTTTTAAAGTCGGCAGGGGGCCGGAGACCCAGTACTTC.